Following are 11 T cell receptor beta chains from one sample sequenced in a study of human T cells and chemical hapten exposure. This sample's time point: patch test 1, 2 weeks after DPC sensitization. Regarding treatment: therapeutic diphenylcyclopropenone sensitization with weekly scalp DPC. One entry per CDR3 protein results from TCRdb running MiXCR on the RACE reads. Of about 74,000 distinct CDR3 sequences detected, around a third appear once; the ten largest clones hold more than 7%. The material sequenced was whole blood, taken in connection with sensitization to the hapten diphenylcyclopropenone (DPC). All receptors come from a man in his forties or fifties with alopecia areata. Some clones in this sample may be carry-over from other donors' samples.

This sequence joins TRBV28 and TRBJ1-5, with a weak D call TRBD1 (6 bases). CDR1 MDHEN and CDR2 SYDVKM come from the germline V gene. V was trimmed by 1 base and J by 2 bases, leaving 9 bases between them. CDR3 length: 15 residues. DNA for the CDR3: TGTGCCAGCAGTTTATTGGGGGCACGCAATCAGCCCCAGCATTTT. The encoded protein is CASSLLGARNQPQHF.

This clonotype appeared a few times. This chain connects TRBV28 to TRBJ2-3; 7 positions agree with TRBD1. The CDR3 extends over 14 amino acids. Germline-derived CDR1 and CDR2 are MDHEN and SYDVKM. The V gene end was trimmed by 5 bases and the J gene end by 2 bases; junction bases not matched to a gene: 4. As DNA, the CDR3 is TGTGCCAGCAGTCTAGACAGGGTCACAGATACGCAGTATTTT. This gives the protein CASSLDRVTDTQYF.

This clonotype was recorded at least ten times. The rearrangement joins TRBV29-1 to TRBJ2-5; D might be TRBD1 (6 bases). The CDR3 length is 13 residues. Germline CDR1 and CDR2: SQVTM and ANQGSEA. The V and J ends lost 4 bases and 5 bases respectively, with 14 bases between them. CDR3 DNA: TGCAGCGTTGCCCCCGACAGGACCGAGACCCAGTACTTC. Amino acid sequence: CSVAPDRTETQYF.

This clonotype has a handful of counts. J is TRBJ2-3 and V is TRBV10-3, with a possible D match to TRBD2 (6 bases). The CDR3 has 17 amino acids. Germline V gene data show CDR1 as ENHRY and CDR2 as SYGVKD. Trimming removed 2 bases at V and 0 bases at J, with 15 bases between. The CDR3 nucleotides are TGTGCCATCAGTGAGACTAGGGTGCGGGAAAGCACAGATACGCAGTATTTT. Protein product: CAISETRVRESTDTQYF.

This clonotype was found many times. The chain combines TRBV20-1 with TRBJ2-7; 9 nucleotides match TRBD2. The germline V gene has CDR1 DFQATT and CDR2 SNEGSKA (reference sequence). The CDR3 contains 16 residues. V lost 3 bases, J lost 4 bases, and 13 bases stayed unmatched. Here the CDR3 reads CSARDLLAGDPYEQYF. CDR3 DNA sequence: TGCAGTGCTAGGGACCTTTTAGCGGGGGACCCGTACGAGCAGTACTTC.

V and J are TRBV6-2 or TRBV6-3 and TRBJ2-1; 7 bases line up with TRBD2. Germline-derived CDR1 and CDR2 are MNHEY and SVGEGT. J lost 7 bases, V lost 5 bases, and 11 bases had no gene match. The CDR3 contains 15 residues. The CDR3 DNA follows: TGTGCCAGCAGTGATGCCGGGACTACGGGAAATGAGCAGTTCTTC. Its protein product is CASSDAGTTGNEQFF.

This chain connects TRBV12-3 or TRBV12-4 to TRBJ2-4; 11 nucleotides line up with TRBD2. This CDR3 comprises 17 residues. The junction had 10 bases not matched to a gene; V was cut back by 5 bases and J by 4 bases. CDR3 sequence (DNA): TGTGCCAGCAGTGCCCCAACCGGGACTAGCGGTAAAAACATTCAGTACTTC. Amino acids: CASSAPTGTSGKNIQYF.

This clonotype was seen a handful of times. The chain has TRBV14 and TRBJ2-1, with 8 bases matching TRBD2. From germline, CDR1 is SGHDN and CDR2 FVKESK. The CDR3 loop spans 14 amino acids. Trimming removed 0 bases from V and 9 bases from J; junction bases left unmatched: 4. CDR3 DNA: TGTGCCAGCAGCCAAGACTGGCTAGCGGGTGAGCAGTTCTTC. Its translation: CASSQDWLAGEQFF.

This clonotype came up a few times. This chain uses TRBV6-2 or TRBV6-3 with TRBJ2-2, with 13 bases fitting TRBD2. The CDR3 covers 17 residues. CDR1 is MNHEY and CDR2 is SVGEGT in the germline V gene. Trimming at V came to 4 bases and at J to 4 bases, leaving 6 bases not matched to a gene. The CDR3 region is CASSSTSGRTGTGELFF. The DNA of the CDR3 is TGTGCCAGCAGTTCGACTAGCGGGAGGACGGGCACCGGGGAGCTGTTTTTT.

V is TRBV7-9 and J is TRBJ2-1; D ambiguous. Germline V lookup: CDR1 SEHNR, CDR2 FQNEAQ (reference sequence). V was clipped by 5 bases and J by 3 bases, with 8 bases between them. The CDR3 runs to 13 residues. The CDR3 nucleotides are TGTGCCAGCAGCCGCCCCTACTACAATGAGCAGTTCTTC. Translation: CASSRPYYNEQFF.

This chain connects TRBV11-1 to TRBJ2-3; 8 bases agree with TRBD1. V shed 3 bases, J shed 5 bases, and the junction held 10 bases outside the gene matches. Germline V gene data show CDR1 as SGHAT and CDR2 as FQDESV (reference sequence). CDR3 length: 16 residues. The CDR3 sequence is CASSFQPTGARDTQYF. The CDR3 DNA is TGTGCCAGCAGCTTCCAACCGACAGGGGCCAGAGATACGCAGTATTTT.